This T cell receptor (beta chain) was documented in a study of T cells after yellow fever vaccination. Whole-study results and caveats: Nearly all vaccine-responding clonotypes were undetectable in sorted memory subsets on day 0.

Synthesis of TCR cDNA relied on 5'RACE template switching, which attached a universal primer site and UMIs. TCRdb processed the 5' RACE reads anew with MiXCR; each CDR3 protein has one entry. The table includes tens of thousands of distinct CDR3 sequences, over 3.5% detected once. Concerning this clonotype: A much larger clone is a single base away; this may be a read error.

CDR1 DFQATT and CDR2 SNEGSKA come from the germline V gene (reference sequence). The junction had 12 bases not matched to a gene; V was cut back by 2 bases and J by 4 bases. There are 18 residues in the CDR3. This specimen was PBMCs, either bulk or a sorted T-cell subset (CD4+, CD8+, memory, or dextramer-sorted; not recorded which), taken on the day of the yellow fever booster vaccination. This sequence originates from a man between 18 and 35 years old who received the YFV17D yellow fever vaccine. This chain links TRBV20-1 with TRBJ2-6, with 9 bases lining up with TRBD1. Written as DNA, the CDR3 is TGCAGTGCTAGATATCTCCAAAGACAGGGGGAAGGGGCCAACGTCCTGACTTTC. This gives the protein CSARYLQRQGEGANVLTF.